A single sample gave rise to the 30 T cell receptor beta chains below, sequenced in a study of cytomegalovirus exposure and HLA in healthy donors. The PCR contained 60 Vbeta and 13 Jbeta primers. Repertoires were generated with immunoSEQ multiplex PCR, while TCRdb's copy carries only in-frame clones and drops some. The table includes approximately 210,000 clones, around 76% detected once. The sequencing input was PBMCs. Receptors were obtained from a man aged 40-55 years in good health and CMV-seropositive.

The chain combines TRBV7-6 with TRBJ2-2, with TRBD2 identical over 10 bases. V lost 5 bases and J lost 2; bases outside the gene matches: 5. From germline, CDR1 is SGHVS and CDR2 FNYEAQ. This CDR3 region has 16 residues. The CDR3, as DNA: TGTGCCAGCAGCCTGCTAGCGGGAGTTAACACCGGGGAGCTGTTTTTT. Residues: CASSLLAGVNTGELFF.

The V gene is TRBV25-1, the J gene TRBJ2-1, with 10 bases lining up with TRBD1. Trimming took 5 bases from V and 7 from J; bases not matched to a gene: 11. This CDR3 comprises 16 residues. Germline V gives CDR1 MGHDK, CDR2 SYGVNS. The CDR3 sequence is CASSRQGALALNEQFF. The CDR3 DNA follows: TGTGCCAGCAGTCGACAGGGGGCACTGGCTTTGAATGAGCAGTTCTTC.

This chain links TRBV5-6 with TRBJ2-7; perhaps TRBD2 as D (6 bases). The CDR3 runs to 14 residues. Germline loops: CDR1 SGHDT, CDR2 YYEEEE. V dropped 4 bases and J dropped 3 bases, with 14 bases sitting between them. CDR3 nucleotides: TGTGCCAGCAGCCCCCCGGGGGAGATCTACGAGCAGTACTTC. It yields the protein CASSPPGEIYEQYF. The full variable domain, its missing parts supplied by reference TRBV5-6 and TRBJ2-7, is DAGVTQSPTHLIKTRGQQVTLRCSPKSGHDTVSWYQQALGQGPQFIFQYYEEEERQRGNFPDRFSGHQFPNYSSELNVNALLLGDSALYLCASSPPGEIYEQYFGPGTRLTVT.

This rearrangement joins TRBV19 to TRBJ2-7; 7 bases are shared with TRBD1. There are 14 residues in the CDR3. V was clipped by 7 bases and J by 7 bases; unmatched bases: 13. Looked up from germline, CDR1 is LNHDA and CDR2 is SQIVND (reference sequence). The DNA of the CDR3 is TGTGCCAGTACCATAGACAGGGTATGGCAAGAGCAGTACGTC. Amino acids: CASTIDRVWQEQYV.

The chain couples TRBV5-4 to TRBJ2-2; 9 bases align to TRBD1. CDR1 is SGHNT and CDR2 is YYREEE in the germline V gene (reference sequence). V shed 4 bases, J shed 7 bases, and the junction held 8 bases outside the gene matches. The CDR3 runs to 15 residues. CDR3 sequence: CASSQGGQGVGELFF. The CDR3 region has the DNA TGTGCCAGCAGCCAAGGGGGACAGGGCGTCGGGGAGCTGTTTTTT.

DNA of the CDR3: TGTGCCAGCAGCGTCGGACTAGCGGGAGGGCCGAGCTCCTACAATGAGCAGTTCTTC. Translating it yields CASSVGLAGGPSSYNEQFF. The chain joins TRBV9 to TRBJ2-1; 15 positions match TRBD2. Trimming removed 2 bases from V and 0 bases from J; junction bases left unmatched: 6. Germline lookup yields CDR1 SGDLS and CDR2 YYNGEE. CDR3 length equals 19 residues.

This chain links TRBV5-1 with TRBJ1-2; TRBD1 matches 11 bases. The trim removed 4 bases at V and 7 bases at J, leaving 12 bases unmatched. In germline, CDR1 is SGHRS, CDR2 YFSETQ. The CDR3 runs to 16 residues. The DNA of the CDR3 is TGCGCCAGCAGCGCCGGACAGGGGGCACCTATGGTTGGCTACACCTTC. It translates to CASSAGQGAPMVGYTF.

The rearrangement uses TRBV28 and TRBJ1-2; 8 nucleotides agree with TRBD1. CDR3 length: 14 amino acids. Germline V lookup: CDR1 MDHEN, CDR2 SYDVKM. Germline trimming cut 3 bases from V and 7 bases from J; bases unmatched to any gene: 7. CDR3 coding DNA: TGTGCCAGCAGTTTGGGGGCAGGGGGCGGTGGCTACACCTTC. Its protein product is CASSLGAGGGGYTF.

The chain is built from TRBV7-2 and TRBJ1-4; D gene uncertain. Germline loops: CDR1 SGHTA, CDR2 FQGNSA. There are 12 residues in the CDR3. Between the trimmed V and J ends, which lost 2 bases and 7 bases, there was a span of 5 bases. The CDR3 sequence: CASSLTVEKLFF. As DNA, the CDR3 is TGTGCCAGCAGCTTAACAGTTGAAAAACTGTTTTTT.

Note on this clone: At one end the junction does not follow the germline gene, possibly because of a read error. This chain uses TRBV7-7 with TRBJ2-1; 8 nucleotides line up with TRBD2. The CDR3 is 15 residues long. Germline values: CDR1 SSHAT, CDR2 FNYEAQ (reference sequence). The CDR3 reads CASSLSSGSYNEQFF. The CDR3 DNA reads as TGTGCTAGCAGCTTATCCAGCGGGAGTTACAATGAGCAGTTCTTC.

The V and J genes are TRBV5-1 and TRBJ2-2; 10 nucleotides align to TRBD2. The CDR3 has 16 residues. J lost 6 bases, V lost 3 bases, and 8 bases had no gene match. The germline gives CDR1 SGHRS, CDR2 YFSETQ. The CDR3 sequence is CASSSSSGRGAGELFF. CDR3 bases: TGCGCCAGCAGCTCATCTAGCGGGAGAGGGGCCGGGGAGCTGTTTTTT.

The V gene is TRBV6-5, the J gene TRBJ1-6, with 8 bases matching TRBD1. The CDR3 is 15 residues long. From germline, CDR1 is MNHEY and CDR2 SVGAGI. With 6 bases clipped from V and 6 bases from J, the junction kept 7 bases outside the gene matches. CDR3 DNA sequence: TGTGCCAGCAGCCGTAGGACAGGGTCTAATTCACCCCTCCACTTT. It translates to CASSRRTGSNSPLHF.

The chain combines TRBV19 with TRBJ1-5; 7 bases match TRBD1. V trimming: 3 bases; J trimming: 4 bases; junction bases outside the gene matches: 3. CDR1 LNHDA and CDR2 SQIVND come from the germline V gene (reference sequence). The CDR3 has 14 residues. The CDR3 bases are TGTGCCAGTAGTATCAGACAGGGAAATCAGCCCCAGCATTTT. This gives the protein CASSIRQGNQPQHF. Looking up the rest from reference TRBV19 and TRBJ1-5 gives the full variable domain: DGGITQSPKYLFRKEGQNVTLSCEQNLNHDAMYWYRQDPGQGLRLIYYSQIVNDFQKGDIAEGYSVSREKKESFPLTVTSAQKNPTAFYLCASSIRQGNQPQHFGDGTRLSIL.

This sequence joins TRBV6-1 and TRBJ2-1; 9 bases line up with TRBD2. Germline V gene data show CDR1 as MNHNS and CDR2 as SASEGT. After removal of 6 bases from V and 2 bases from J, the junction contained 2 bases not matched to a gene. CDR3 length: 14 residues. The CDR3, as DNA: TGTGCCAGCAGGCTAGCGGGAACCTACAATGAGCAGTTCTTC. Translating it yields CASRLAGTYNEQFF.

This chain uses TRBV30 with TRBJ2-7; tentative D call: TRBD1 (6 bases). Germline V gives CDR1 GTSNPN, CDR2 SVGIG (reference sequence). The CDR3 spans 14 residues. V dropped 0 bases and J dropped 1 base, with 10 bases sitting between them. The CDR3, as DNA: TGTGCCTGGAGTGTAGGTGGACAGTCCTACGAGCAGTACTTC. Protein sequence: CAWSVGGQSYEQYF.

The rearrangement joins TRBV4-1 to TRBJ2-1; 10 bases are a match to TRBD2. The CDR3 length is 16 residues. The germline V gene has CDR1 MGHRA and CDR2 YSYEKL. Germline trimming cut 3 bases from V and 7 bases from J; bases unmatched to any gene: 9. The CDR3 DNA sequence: TGCGCCAGCAGCCACTTAGCGGGAGGTCCCCGGAATGAGCAGTTCTTC. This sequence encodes CASSHLAGGPRNEQFF.

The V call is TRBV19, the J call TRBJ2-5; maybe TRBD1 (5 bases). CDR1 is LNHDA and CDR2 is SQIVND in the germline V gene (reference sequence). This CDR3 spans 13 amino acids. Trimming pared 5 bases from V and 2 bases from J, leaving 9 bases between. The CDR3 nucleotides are TGTGCCAGTAGTCCAGGGTGGCAAGAGACCCAGTACTTC. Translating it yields CASSPGWQETQYF.

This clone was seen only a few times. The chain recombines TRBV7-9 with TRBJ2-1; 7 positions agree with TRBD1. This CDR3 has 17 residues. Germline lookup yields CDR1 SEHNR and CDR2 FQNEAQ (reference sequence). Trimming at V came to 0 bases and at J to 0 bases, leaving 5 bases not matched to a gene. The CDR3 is CASSLAPGQSSYNEQFF. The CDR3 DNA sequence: TGTGCCAGCAGCTTAGCGCCGGGACAGAGCTCCTACAATGAGCAGTTCTTC.

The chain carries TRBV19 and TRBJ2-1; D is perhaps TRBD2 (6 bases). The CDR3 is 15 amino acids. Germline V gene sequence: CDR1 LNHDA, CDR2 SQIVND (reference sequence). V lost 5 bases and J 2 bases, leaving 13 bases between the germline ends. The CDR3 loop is CASSPREWPYNEQFF. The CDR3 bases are TGTGCCAGTAGTCCCCGGGAGTGGCCCTACAATGAGCAGTTCTTC.

CDR3: CASKLAGGTDTQYF. CDR3 in DNA: TGTGCCAGCAAACTAGCGGGGGGGACAGATACGCAGTATTTT. J is TRBJ2-3 and V is TRBV2; 13 bases are a match to TRBD2. V trimming: 7 bases; J trimming: 3 bases; junction bases outside the gene matches: 1. The CDR3 loop spans 14 amino acids. Germline-derived CDR1 and CDR2 are SNHLY and FYNNEI.

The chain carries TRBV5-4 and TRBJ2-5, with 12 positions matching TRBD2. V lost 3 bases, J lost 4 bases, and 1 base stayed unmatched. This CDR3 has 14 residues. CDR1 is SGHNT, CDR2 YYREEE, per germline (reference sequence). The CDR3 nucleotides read TGTGCCAGCAGCTCGGGACTAGCGGGAGAGACCCAGTACTTC. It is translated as CASSSGLAGETQYF.

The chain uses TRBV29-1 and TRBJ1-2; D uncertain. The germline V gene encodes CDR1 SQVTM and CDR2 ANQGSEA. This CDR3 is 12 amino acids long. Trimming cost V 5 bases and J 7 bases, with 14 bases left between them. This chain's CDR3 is CSVFRSGGGYTF. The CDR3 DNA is TGCAGCGTTTTTCGAAGTGGAGGTGGCTACACCTTC.

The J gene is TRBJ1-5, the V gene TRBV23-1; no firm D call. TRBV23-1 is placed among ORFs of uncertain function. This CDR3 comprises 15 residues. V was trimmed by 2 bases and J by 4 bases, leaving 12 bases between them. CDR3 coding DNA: TGCGCCAGCAGTCAAGGGAGGGTTCGAAATCAGCCCCAGCATTTT. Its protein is CASSQGRVRNQPQHF.

The CDR3 reads CASSDPGQGRSETQYF. The DNA of the CDR3 is TGCGCCAGCAGTGATCCGGGACAGGGAAGATCGGAGACCCAGTACTTC. This sequence joins TRBV10-1 and TRBJ2-5, with 9 bases that match TRBD1. The CDR3 runs to 16 residues. CDR1 and CDR2 (germline): WNHNN, SYGVQD (reference sequence). J gave up 5 bases and V 3 bases, and 10 bases lay outside the gene matches.

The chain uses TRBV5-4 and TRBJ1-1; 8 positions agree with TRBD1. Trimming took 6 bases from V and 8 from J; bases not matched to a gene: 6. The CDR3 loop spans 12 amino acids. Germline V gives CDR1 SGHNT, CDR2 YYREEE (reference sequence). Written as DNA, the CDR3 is TGTGCCAGCACCCCGACAGGGGCCGAAGCTTTCTTT. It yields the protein CASTPTGAEAFF.

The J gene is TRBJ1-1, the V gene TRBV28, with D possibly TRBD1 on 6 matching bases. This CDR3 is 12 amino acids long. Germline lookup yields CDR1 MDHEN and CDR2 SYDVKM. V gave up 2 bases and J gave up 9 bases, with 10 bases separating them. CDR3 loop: CASSLKQGKAFF. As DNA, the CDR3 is TGTGCCAGCAGTTTAAAGCAGGGGAAAGCTTTCTTT.

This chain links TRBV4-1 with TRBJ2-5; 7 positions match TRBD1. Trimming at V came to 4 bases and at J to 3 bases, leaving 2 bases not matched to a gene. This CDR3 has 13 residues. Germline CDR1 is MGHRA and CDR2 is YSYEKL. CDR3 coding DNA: TGCGCCAGCAGCCGCGGACAGGAAGAGACCCAGTACTTC. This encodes CASSRGQEETQYF.

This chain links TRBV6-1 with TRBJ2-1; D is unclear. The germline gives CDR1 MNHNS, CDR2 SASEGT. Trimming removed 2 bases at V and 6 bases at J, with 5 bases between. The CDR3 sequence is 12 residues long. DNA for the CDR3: TGTGCCAGCAGTGAACTCGGCAATGAGCAGTTCTTC. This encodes CASSELGNEQFF.

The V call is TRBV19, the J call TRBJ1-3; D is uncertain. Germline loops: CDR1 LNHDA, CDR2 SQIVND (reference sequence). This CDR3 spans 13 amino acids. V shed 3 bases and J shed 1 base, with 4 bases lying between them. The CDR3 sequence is CASSIGSGNTIYF. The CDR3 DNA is TGTGCCAGTAGTATCGGTTCTGGAAACACCATATATTTT.

The CDR3 here is CASSSGLALTGELFF. The CDR3 bases are TGTGCCAGCAGCAGCGGACTAGCGCTCACCGGGGAGCTGTTTTTT. V is TRBV4-2 and J is TRBJ2-2, with TRBD2 matching over 9 bases. With V trimmed by 5 bases and J by 4 bases, 5 bases remained unmatched. This CDR3 has 15 amino acids. Germline CDR1 is LGHNA and CDR2 is YNFKEQ.